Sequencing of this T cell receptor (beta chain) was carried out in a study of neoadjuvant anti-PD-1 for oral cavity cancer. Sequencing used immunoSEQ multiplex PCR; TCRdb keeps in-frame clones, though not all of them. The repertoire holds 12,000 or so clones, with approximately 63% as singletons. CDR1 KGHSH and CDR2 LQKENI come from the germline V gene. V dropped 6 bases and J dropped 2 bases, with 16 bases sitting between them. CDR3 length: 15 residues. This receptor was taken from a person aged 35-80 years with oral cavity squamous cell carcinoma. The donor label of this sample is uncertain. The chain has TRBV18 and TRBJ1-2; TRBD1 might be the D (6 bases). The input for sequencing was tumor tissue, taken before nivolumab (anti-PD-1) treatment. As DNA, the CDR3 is TGTGCCAGCTCCCGGGACACCGCCCCAAACTATGGCTACACCTTC. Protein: CASSRDTAPNYGYTF.